A single sample gave rise to the 7 T cell receptor beta chains below, sequenced in a study of blood T cell repertoires in COVID-19. Method: immunoSEQ multiplex PCR; TCRdb's copy keeps in-frame clones and lacks some. The sample holds about 170,000 clones, approximately 74% seen once. The specimen was peripheral blood. The receptor set was obtained from a woman over 75 with acute or convalescent COVID-19.

V gene TRBV4-3 combines with J gene TRBJ2-5, with D maybe TRBD1 (5 bases). Trimming stripped 0 bases from V and 2 bases from J, with 16 bases between. Germline CDR1 LGHNA, CDR2 YSLEER. This CDR3 is 17 amino acids long. In DNA, the CDR3 is TGCGCCAGCAGCCAAGACCCCGAGACAGCCGTACAAGAGACCCAGTACTTC. It is translated as CASSQDPETAVQETQYF.

V and J are TRBV5-1 and TRBJ2-4; 8 positions agree with TRBD2. Trimming at V came to 6 bases and at J to 6 bases, leaving 8 bases not matched to a gene. The CDR3 runs 14 residues. Germline V lookup: CDR1 SGHRS, CDR2 YFSETQ. The CDR3 region is CASTPGGGRNIQYF. CDR3 in DNA: TGCGCCAGCACCCCGGGCGGGGGGAGAAACATTCAGTACTTC.

This clone was detected once. The rearrangement uses TRBV27 and TRBJ2-5, with D possibly TRBD2 on 6 matching bases. CDR1 is MNHEY and CDR2 is SMNVEV in the germline V gene (reference sequence). CDR3 length: 15 residues. The V and J ends lost 7 bases and 2 bases respectively, with 17 bases between them. This CDR3 is CASKYSGNLQETQYF. The CDR3 DNA is TGTGCCAGCAAGTATAGCGGCAACCTTCAAGAGACCCAGTACTTC.

This rearrangement joins TRBV3-1 (or the pseudogene TRBV3-2) to TRBJ2-7; D not certain. V lost 2 bases to trimming and J lost 3 bases, with 8 bases between them. The germline CDR1 and CDR2 sequences are LGHDT and YNNKEL (reference sequence). The CDR3 is 13 residues long. The CDR3 nucleotides are TGTGCCAGCAGCCAAAGCGATGTCTACGAGCAGTACTTC. Residues: CASSQSDVYEQYF.

The V gene is TRBV28, the J gene TRBJ1-6, with D unclear. Germline V gene lookup returns CDR1 MDHEN and CDR2 SYDVKM. Trimming took off 7 bases at V and 2 bases at J, with 9 bases between the two ends. The CDR3 is 14 amino acids. CDR3 residues: CASIPGPYNSPLHF. The CDR3 DNA is TGTGCCAGCATCCCAGGCCCCTATAATTCACCCCTCCACTTT.

This chain links TRBV30 with TRBJ2-2, with TRBD1 matching 7 bases. The CDR3 contains 14 residues. The germline V gene has CDR1 GTSNPN and CDR2 SVGIG (reference sequence). With V trimmed by 6 bases and J by 1 base, 5 bases remained unmatched. CDR3 residues: CACQTGWNTGELFF. The CDR3 region has the DNA TGTGCCTGCCAGACAGGGTGGAACACCGGGGAGCTGTTTTTT. Filled out from reference TRBV30 and TRBJ2-2, the complete variable domain reads SQTIHQWPATLVQPVGSPLSLECTVEGTSNPNLYWYRQAAGRGLQLLFYSVGIGQISSEVPQNLSASRPQDRQFILSSKKLLLSDSGFYLCACQTGWNTGELFFGEGSRLTVL.

This chain joins TRBV11-3 and TRBJ2-1, with no clear D. The germline gives CDR1 SGHNT, CDR2 YENEEA. The CDR3 is 15 residues long. V was pared by 0 bases and J by 4 bases, with 10 bases between. The CDR3 DNA follows: TGTGCCAGCAGCTTAGATGTAGCAAGTTACAATGAGCAGTTCTTC. Amino acid sequence: CASSLDVASYNEQFF.